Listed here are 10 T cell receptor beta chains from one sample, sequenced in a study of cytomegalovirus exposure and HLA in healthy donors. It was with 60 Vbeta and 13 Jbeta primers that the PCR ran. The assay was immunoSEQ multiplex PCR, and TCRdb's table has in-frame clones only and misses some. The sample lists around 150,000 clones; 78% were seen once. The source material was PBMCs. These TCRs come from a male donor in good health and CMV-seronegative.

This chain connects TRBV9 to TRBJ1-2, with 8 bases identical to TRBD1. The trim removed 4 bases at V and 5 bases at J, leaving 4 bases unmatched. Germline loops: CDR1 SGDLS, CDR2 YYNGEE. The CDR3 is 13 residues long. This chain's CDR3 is CASSLTGVYGYTF. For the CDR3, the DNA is TGTGCCAGCAGCTTGACAGGGGTGTATGGCTACACCTTC.

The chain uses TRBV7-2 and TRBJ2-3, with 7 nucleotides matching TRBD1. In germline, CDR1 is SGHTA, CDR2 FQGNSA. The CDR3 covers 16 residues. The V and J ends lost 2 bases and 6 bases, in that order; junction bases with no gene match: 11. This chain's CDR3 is CASSLKGARLADTQYF. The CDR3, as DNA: TGTGCCAGCAGCTTAAAGGGGGCACGACTTGCGGATACGCAGTATTTT.

For the CDR3, the DNA is TGTGCCAGCAGTAACCGACAGGGGGTGACTAGCGGGAGTACGTCCGGGGAGCTGTTTTTT. Protein sequence: CASSNRQGVTSGSTSGELFF. J is TRBJ2-2 and V is TRBV28, with TRBD2 identical over 12 bases. In germline, CDR1 is MDHEN, CDR2 SYDVKM. Trimming removed 5 bases from V and 6 bases from J; junction bases left unmatched: 19. The CDR3 is 20 residues long.

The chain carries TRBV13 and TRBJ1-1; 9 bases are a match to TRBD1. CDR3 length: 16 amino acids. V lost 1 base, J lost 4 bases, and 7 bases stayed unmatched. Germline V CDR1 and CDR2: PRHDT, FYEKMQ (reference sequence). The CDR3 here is CASSLAPLTGGTEAFF. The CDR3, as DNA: TGTGCCAGCAGCTTAGCCCCCCTGACAGGGGGCACTGAAGCTTTCTTT.

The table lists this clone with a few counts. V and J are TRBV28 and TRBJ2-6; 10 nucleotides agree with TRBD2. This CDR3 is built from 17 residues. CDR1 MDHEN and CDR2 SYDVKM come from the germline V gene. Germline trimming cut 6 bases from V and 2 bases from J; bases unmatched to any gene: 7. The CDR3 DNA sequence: TGTGCCAGCAGAGTAGCGGGAGGAAGCGCTGGGGCCAACGTCCTGACTTTC. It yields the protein CASRVAGGSAGANVLTF. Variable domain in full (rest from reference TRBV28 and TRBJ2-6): DVKVTQSSRYLVKRTGEKVFLECVQDMDHENMFWYRQDPGLGLRLIYFSYDVKMKEKGDIPEGYSVSREKKERFSLILESASTNQTSMYLCASRVAGGSAGANVLTFGAGSRLTVL.

The CDR3 nucleotides are TGTGCCAGCATTCCGGGACAGGGACCCTACGAGCAGTACTTC. Its protein is CASIPGQGPYEQYF. The chain combines TRBV28 with TRBJ2-5, with 9 bases aligning to TRBD1. The J call is doubtful: the DNA matches TRBJ2-7 better. Germline-derived CDR1 and CDR2 are MDHEN and SYDVKM. The CDR3 consists of 14 residues.

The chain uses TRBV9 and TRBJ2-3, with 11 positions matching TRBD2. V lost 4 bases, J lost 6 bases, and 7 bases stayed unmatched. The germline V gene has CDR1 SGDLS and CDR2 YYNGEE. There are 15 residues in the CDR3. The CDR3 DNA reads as TGTGCCAGCAGCAGTAGCGGGAGGGAAGGGGATACGCAGTATTTT. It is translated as CASSSSGREGDTQYF.

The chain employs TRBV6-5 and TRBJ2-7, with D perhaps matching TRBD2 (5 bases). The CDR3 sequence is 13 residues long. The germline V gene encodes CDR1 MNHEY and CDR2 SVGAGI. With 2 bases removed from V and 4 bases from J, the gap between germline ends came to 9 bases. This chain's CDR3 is CASSYASKYEQYF. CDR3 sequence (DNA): TGTGCCAGCAGTTACGCTAGCAAGTACGAGCAGTACTTC.

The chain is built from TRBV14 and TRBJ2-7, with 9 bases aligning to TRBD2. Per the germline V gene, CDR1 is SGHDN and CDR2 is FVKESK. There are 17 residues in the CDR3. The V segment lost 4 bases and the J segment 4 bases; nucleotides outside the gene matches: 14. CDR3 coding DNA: TGTGCCAGCAGCCCCAGACAGGTAGCGGGAGAACTTTACGAGCAGTACTTC. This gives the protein CASSPRQVAGELYEQYF.

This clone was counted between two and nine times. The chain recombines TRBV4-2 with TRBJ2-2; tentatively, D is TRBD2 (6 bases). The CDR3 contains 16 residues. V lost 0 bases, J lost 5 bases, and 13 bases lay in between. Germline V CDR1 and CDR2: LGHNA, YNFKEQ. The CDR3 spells CASSQDAGSGTGELFF. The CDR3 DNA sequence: TGTGCCAGCAGCCAAGACGCCGGGAGCGGGACCGGGGAGCTGTTTTTT.